The 29 T cell receptor beta chains given below trace back to one sample, sequenced in a study of CD8+ T cells in alopecia areata. After isolation, RNA underwent reverse transcription to generate cDNA as the sequencing template. Sequencing was performed with immunoSEQ multiplex PCR; in TCRdb, only in-frame clones are kept and a portion is missing. The sample lists approximately 150,000 clones, around three fifths occurring once. Treatment described: oral pan-JAK inhibitor, 5-10 mg twice daily. The sample in question was CD4+ T cells sorted from blood, obtained at week 24, from a patient treated with tofacitinib. The receptors come from a human donor with alopecia areata.

The V gene is TRBV5-1, the J gene TRBJ2-1, with 11 bases matching TRBD1. The CDR3 contains 15 residues. The germline V gene has CDR1 SGHRS and CDR2 YFSETQ. J gave up 7 bases and V 4 bases, and 7 bases lay outside the gene matches. CDR3 nucleotides: TGCGCCAGCAGCATGGGACAGGGGGTTGGGAATGAGCAGTTCTTC. Protein sequence: CASSMGQGVGNEQFF.

The chain combines TRBV5-6 with TRBJ2-2, with D perhaps TRBD1 or TRBD2 (6 bases each). The CDR3 loop spans 18 amino acids. V gave up 5 bases and J gave up 0 bases, with 20 bases separating them. CDR1 and CDR2 from the germline V gene are SGHDT and YYEEEE. CDR3 DNA sequence: TGTGCCAGCAGTCAGAAGGAGGGGGTCCCAGCGAACACCGGGGAGCTGTTTTTT. Translation: CASSQKEGVPANTGELFF.

The chain employs TRBV9 and TRBJ2-6; D might be TRBD1 (5 bases). Germline CDR1 reads SGDLS; CDR2 reads YYNGEE. There are 15 residues in the CDR3. The V end was cut by 4 bases, the J end by 4 bases, with 12 bases between. In DNA form, the CDR3 reads TGTGCCAGCAGCACAGGTTGGGGAGGGGCCAACGTCCTGACTTTC. Translation gives CASSTGWGGANVLTF.

Remarks on this clone: Distinct nucleotide sequences in the sample also encode this CDR3. The CDR3 sequence is CSVEGSTDTQYF. In DNA form, the CDR3 reads TGCAGCGTTGAAGGGAGCACAGATACGCAGTATTTT. The chain is built from TRBV29-1 and TRBJ2-3; no firm D call. Germline CDR1 SQVTM, CDR2 ANQGSEA. The CDR3 covers 12 residues. V lost 1 base and J lost 0, with 2 bases in between.

This clone was counted a few times. The chain combines TRBV18 with TRBJ2-3; the D is unclear. The CDR3 sequence is 14 residues long. Trimming shortened V by 3 bases and J by 0 bases, and 7 bases separated the two germline ends. Germline values: CDR1 KGHSH, CDR2 LQKENI. This chain's CDR3 is CASSPLTSTDTQYF. The CDR3 DNA follows: TGTGCCAGCTCACCTTTGACTAGCACAGATACGCAGTATTTT. Filled out from reference TRBV18 and TRBJ2-3, the complete variable domain reads NAGVMQNPRHLVRRRGQEARLRCSPMKGHSHVYWYRQLPEEGLKFMVYLQKENIIDESGMPKERFSAEFPKEGPSILRIQQVVRGDSAAYFCASSPLTSTDTQYFGPGTRLTVL.

This clone was picked up a small number of times. The J gene is TRBJ2-2, the V gene TRBV10-2; 7 bases fit TRBD1. This CDR3 region has 13 residues. V shed 7 bases and J 5 bases; nucleotides not matched to a gene: 4. Germline V gene lookup returns CDR1 WSHSY and CDR2 SAAADI. CDR3 sequence: CASNDRETGELFF. The CDR3 DNA reads TGCGCCAGCAACGACAGGGAGACCGGGGAGCTGTTTTTT.

This clone was counted a few times. The rearrangement uses TRBV5-3 and TRBJ2-2; TRBD1 matches 7 bases. TRBV5-3 carries the ORF label, with uncertain function. With 4 bases clipped from V and 1 base from J, the junction kept 13 bases outside the gene matches. This CDR3 spans 18 amino acids. CDR3 sequence: CARSPGAWDRENTGELFF. As DNA, the CDR3 is TGTGCCAGAAGCCCCGGAGCCTGGGACAGAGAGAACACCGGGGAGCTGTTTTTT.

Details on this clone: One end of the junction is discordant with germline, which a read error may explain. The chain carries TRBV7-6 and TRBJ1-6, with D uncertain. Germline assignment: CDR1 SGHVS and CDR2 FNYEAQ. This CDR3 has 13 residues. CDR3 loop: CASSLSHTQPLHF. CDR3 sequence (DNA): TGCGCCAGCAGCTTGAGTCATACCCAACCCCTCCACTTT.

The rearrangement joins TRBV30 to TRBJ2-1, with 12 bases fitting TRBD2. This CDR3 region has 13 residues. V trimming: 1 base; J trimming: 15 bases; junction bases outside the gene matches: 7. The germline CDR1 and CDR2 sequences are GTSNPN and SVGIG (reference sequence). CDR3 residues: CAWSELAGGPTFF. The DNA of the CDR3 is TGTGCCTGGAGTGAACTAGCGGGGGGACCCACGTTCTTC.

V usage is TRBV25-1 and J usage is TRBJ1-2; tentative D call: TRBD1 (6 bases). Germline assignment: CDR1 MGHDK and CDR2 SYGVNS. CDR3 size: 15 residues. V was shortened by 5 bases and J by 6 bases, with 19 bases between the two germline ends. This chain's CDR3 is CASSHLTGPSNGYTF. The CDR3 nucleotides are TGTGCCAGCAGTCATCTTACAGGGCCCTCCAATGGCTACACCTTC.

The chain links TRBV27 to TRBJ1-5; D call uncertain. The CDR3 loop spans 16 amino acids. V dropped 2 bases and J dropped 0 bases, with 11 bases sitting between them. Germline V gene lookup returns CDR1 MNHEY and CDR2 SMNVEV (reference sequence). The CDR3 loop reads CASSLRVGSSNQPQHF. DNA of the CDR3: TGTGCCAGCAGTTTAAGGGTGGGAAGTAGCAATCAGCCCCAGCATTTT.

The chain links TRBV23-1 to TRBJ1-5; 8 positions match TRBD1. TRBV23-1 is classed as an ORF, of uncertain function. The V segment lost 3 bases and the J segment 2 bases; nucleotides outside the gene matches: 15. This CDR3 has 19 amino acids. The CDR3 reads CASSQDREEPPSGNQPQHF. In DNA, the CDR3 is TGCGCCAGCAGTCAGGACAGGGAGGAACCTCCTTCGGGCAATCAGCCCCAGCATTTT.

The chain has TRBV30 and TRBJ1-2; no firm D call. This CDR3 comprises 13 residues. V lost 3 bases, J lost 0 bases, and 8 bases lay in between. Germline-derived CDR1 and CDR2 are GTSNPN and SVGIG (reference sequence). As DNA, the CDR3 is TGTGCCTGGAGCCCGAGATCTAACTATGGCTACACCTTC. Protein sequence: CAWSPRSNYGYTF.

This clone came up a few times. The CDR3 reads CASSTERGQNTGELFF. The CDR3 DNA reads as TGTGCCAGCAGCACTGAGCGGGGGCAGAACACCGGGGAGCTGTTTTTT. The rearrangement links TRBV7-9 to TRBJ2-2, with 8 bases identical to TRBD2. Germline V gives CDR1 SEHNR, CDR2 FQNEAQ (reference sequence). This CDR3 spans 16 amino acids. V lost 5 bases, J lost 1 base, and 6 bases stayed unmatched.

This clone was seen a single time. V is TRBV5-1 and J is TRBJ2-7, with D possibly matching TRBD2 (7 bases). CDR3 size: 15 residues. CDR1 is SGHRS, CDR2 YFSETQ, per germline. Trimming removed 0 bases at V and 2 bases at J, with 12 bases between. CDR3 nucleotide sequence: TGCGCCAGCAGCTTGGCCGGGGGGCGACCCTACGAGCAGTACTTC. Amino acids: CASSLAGGRPYEQYF.

The chain has TRBV7-2 and TRBJ2-1; TRBD2 matches 11 bases. The CDR3 covers 15 residues. Germline CDR1 and CDR2: SGHTA and FQGNSA. The junction had 9 bases not matched to a gene; V was cut back by 5 bases and J by 9 bases. The CDR3 spells CASSGISGGVGEQFF. Here the CDR3 DNA reads TGTGCCAGCAGCGGAATTAGCGGGGGGGTCGGTGAGCAGTTCTTC.

V usage is TRBV29-1 and J usage is TRBJ2-5; maybe TRBD2 (5 bases). Between the trimmed V and J ends, which lost 5 bases and 1 base, there was a span of 26 bases. The germline gives CDR1 SQVTM, CDR2 ANQGSEA. This CDR3 contains 18 residues. The CDR3 DNA reads as TGCAGCGTTATAGGGTACACTAGAAAAGGGTCGTCCCAAGAGACCCAGTACTTC. Residues: CSVIGYTRKGSSQETQYF.

The V gene is TRBV30, the J gene TRBJ1-2, with D maybe TRBD1 (5 bases). V was clipped by 8 bases and J by 6 bases, with 19 bases between them. Germline CDR1 is GTSNPN and CDR2 is SVGIG (reference sequence). The CDR3 totals 13 residues. The CDR3 sequence is CAGDQGPGDGYTF. The CDR3 DNA sequence: TGTGCCGGGGATCAGGGACCCGGAGATGGCTACACCTTC.

The chain is built from TRBV30 and TRBJ2-7; TRBD2 agrees at 7 bases. V shed 0 bases and J 0 bases; nucleotides not matched to a gene: 11. Per the germline V gene, CDR1 is GTSNPN and CDR2 is SVGIG (reference sequence). This CDR3 contains 17 residues. The CDR3 protein is CAWSVRLLARSSYEQYF. In DNA form, the CDR3 reads TGTGCCTGGAGTGTACGTCTACTAGCGCGGAGCTCCTACGAGCAGTACTTC. Combining the CDR3 with reference TRBV30 and TRBJ2-7 gives the whole variable domain SQTIHQWPATLVQPVGSPLSLECTVEGTSNPNLYWYRQAAGRGLQLLFYSVGIGQISSEVPQNLSASRPQDRQFILSSKKLLLSDSGFYLCAWSVRLLARSSYEQYFGPGTRLTVT.

The rearrangement links TRBV4-2 to TRBJ2-7, with 8 bases identical to TRBD2. This CDR3 contains 14 residues. Germline V gene lookup returns CDR1 LGHNA and CDR2 YNFKEQ. The ends lost 0 bases at V and 7 bases at J; junction bases unmatched: 5. The DNA for the CDR3 is TGTGCCAGCAGCCAAGATCTGGCTAGCGGGGAGCAGTACTTC. Amino acids: CASSQDLASGEQYF.

The chain is built from TRBV29-1 and TRBJ1-2, with unresolved D. V dropped 4 bases and J dropped 8 bases, with 17 bases sitting between them. The CDR3 extends over 13 amino acids. Germline values: CDR1 SQVTM, CDR2 ANQGSEA. The CDR3 protein is CSVAARVSGGYTF. The CDR3, as DNA: TGCAGCGTTGCAGCCCGGGTATCAGGAGGCTACACCTTC.

This sequence joins TRBV29-1 and TRBJ2-3; 9 nucleotides align to TRBD2. This CDR3 spans 15 amino acids. Germline V CDR1 and CDR2: SQVTM, ANQGSEA. V shed 4 bases and J 10 bases; nucleotides not matched to a gene: 15. As DNA, the CDR3 is TGCAGCGTTGCCAGTCGACTAGCGGTGTCCCTATCGCAGTATTTT. Protein: CSVASRLAVSLSQYF.

This clone was counted a few times. The chain links TRBV27 to TRBJ2-7; possibly TRBD1 or TRBD2 for D (6 bases each). CDR3 size: 16 residues. Germline V gene sequence: CDR1 MNHEY, CDR2 SMNVEV (reference sequence). The V end lost 3 bases, the J end lost 4 bases, and 19 bases lay between the germline ends. CDR3 nucleotides: TGTGCCAGCAGTTTCCGGGTGTCGGGGGCAATTTACGAGCAGTACTTC. Amino acid sequence: CASSFRVSGAIYEQYF.

The chain uses TRBV7-2 and TRBJ2-3, with D tentatively TRBD1 or TRBD2 (6 bases each). Germline V gives CDR1 SGHTA, CDR2 FQGNSA. This CDR3 comprises 13 residues. V was trimmed by 3 bases and J by 8 bases, leaving 12 bases between them. CDR3 DNA sequence: TGTGCCAGCAGCTTGCAGGGGACTCTTACGCAGTATTTT. It translates to CASSLQGTLTQYF.

This clone turned up a few times. The chain couples TRBV2 to TRBJ2-3; perhaps D is TRBD1 or TRBD2 (6 bases each). Trimming took 11 bases from V and 6 from J, leaving 18 bases between them. From germline, CDR1 is SNHLY and CDR2 FYNNEI. This CDR3 contains 13 residues. The DNA of the CDR3 is TGTGCCTCCGTGGGGGGTCAGGGGGATACGCAGTATTTT. Protein sequence: CASVGGQGDTQYF.

The chain employs TRBV29-1 and TRBJ2-1; the D gene could be TRBD1 or TRBD2 (5 bases each). The CDR3 runs 16 residues. CDR1 is SQVTM, CDR2 ANQGSEA, per germline. The V and J ends lost 5 bases and 0 bases respectively, with 17 bases between them. CDR3 DNA sequence: TGCAGCGTTACGAGGGGAGTGGGAAGCTCCTACAATGAGCAGTTCTTC. Translating it yields CSVTRGVGSSYNEQFF.

The rearrangement joins TRBV15 to TRBJ1-5, with D unresolved. The CDR3 contains 14 residues. Germline CDR1 reads LNHNV; CDR2 reads YYDKDF (reference sequence). Trimming cost V 0 bases and J 5 bases, with 8 bases left between them. CDR3 sequence (DNA): TGTGCCACCAGCAGAGATCTCGAAGATCAGCCCCAGCATTTT. It translates to CATSRDLEDQPQHF. The full variable domain, with the rest looked up from reference TRBV15 and TRBJ1-5, is DAMVIQNPRYQVTQFGKPVTLSCSQTLNHNVMYWYQQKSSQAPKLLFHYYDKDFNNEADTPDNFQSRRPNTSFCFLDIRSPGLGDTAMYLCATSRDLEDQPQHFGDGTRLSIL.

The genes are TRBV29-1 and TRBJ2-3; possible D gene TRBD1, 6 bases. V lost 4 bases and J lost 6, with 20 bases in between. The CDR3 runs to 15 residues. Germline CDR1 is SQVTM and CDR2 is ANQGSEA. The CDR3 DNA follows: TGCAGCGTTGGGGTCAGGGGACAAACAGGGGATACGCAGTATTTT. Its protein product is CSVGVRGQTGDTQYF.

The J gene is TRBJ1-2, the V gene TRBV29-1; TRBD1 agrees at 9 bases. V lost 3 bases and J lost 8; bases outside the gene matches: 7. Germline values: CDR1 SQVTM, CDR2 ANQGSEA. The CDR3 runs to 13 residues. The CDR3 here is CSVDVGTGSGYTF. The DNA of the CDR3 is TGCAGCGTTGATGTTGGGACAGGGAGCGGCTACACCTTC.